This is a list of T cell receptor beta chains from one sample in a study of cytomegalovirus exposure and HLA in healthy donors. Profiled with immunoSEQ multiplex PCR; TCRdb holds only in-frame clones, not every one. This sample has about 120,000 clones; approximately 80% occur once, and the top ten carry around 4.4%. Specimen: PBMCs. These receptors were obtained from a man aged 30 to 45 in good health and CMV-seropositive. Each CDR3 is given with its conserved first and last residue. A D gene is named only where the DNA matches it firmly. Size is stated for part of the rows, as once, few or many counts, or as a class when the clone is expanded.

v_gene	j_gene	d_gene	abundance	CDR3nt	CDR3aa
TRBV7-9	TRBJ1-4	TRBD1	once	TGTGCCAGCAGCTCGACAGGGGTTAATGAAAAACTGTTTTTT	CASSSTGVNEKLFF
TRBV6-5	TRBJ2-7	TRBD1	NA	TGTGCCAGCAGTAAGACAGGGGCCGAGAGAGAGCAGTACTTC	CASSKTGAEREQYF
TRBV2	TRBJ2-7	TRBD2	NA	TGTGCCACTACCGATCTAGCGGGAACCTACGAGCAGTACTTC	CATTDLAGTYEQYF
TRBV30	TRBJ2-4	NA	NA	TGTGCCTGGAGTGTAGGGAGGAACAGTCAGTACTTC	CAWSVGRNSQYF
TRBV11-2	TRBJ2-7	NA	NA	TGTGCCAGCAGCCCAGCCTACGAGCAGTACTTC	CASSPAYEQYF
TRBV28	TRBJ2-1	NA	NA	TGTGCCAGCCAAGTCGGGGGAAATGAGCAGTTCTTC	CASQVGGNEQFF
TRBV29-1	TRBJ1-5	NA	NA	TGCAGCGTCCTGCTTTGGGGCGACGGGGGAGGGGGAGAACAGCCCCAGCATTTT	CSVLLWGDGGGGEQPQHF
TRBV9	TRBJ2-7	NA	once	TGTGCCAGCAGCGTAGATGGGAGCTCCTACGAGCAGTACTTC	CASSVDGSSYEQYF
TRBV2	TRBJ1-2	NA	NA	TGTGCCAGCCGGCCGGGATCTAACTATGGCTACACCTTC	CASRPGSNYGYTF
TRBV11-2	TRBJ2-7	NA	NA	TGTGCCAGCAGCCCCTCCCCCCACTCCTACGAGCAGTACTTC	CASSPSPHSYEQYF
TRBV5-6	TRBJ2-3	TRBD1	NA	TGTGCCAGCAGCCCGCTTCCCCGGGACAGGTCTACGCAGTACTTT	CASSPLPRDRSTQYF
TRBV5-4	TRBJ1-2	TRBD1	NA	TGTGCCAGCAGCTTCCTGGGACAGGGGGCTAATGGCTACACCTTC	CASSFLGQGANGYTF
TRBV19	TRBJ2-1	TRBD1	NA	TGTGCCAGTAGTATATCGGTGACCGAGGGGGCATTTGAGCAGTTCTTC	CASSISVTEGAFEQFF
TRBV9	TRBJ2-7	NA	NA	TGTGCCAGCAGCGTGGGGAGCTCCTACGAGCAGTACTTC	CASSVGSSYEQYF
TRBV6-5	TRBJ1-1	NA	NA	TGTGCCAGCAGTGCCACCCGTCGAACAGAAGCTTTCTTT	CASSATRRTEAFF
TRBV19	TRBJ2-1	NA	NA	TGTGCCAGTAGTATAGCGATCCTACGGGATGAGCAGTTCTTC	CASSIAILRDEQFF
TRBV29-1	TRBJ1-1	NA	NA	TGCAGCGTCCCGGGTCTTGCGCAACCCACTAATCCGAGGGACACTGAAGCTTTCTTT	CSVPGLAQPTNPRDTEAFF
TRBV9	TRBJ2-1	TRBD1	NA	TGTGCCAGCAGCGTCACAGGGGCTAACAATGAGCAGTTCTTC	CASSVTGANNEQFF
TRBV19	TRBJ1-2	NA	NA	TGTGCCAGTAGTACGGGATTTGGGTATGGCTACACCTTC	CASSTGFGYGYTF
TRBV6-5	TRBJ1-2	TRBD1	NA	TGTGCCAGCAGTTACTCGACAGGGAATGGCTACACCTTC	CASSYSTGNGYTF
TRBV5-4	TRBJ2-3	TRBD2	NA	TGTGCCAGCAGCCGCGCCCCGGGACTAGCGGACACAGATACGCAGTATTTT	CASSRAPGLADTDTQYF
TRBV28	TRBJ2-4	NA	NA	TGTGCCAGCAGTTTGGCGGGCCCTTCGTTCGCCAAAAACATTCAGTACTTC	CASSLAGPSFAKNIQYF
TRBV29-1	TRBJ2-3	NA	NA	TGCAGCGTTGCGCGACTCGGGGATACGCAGTATTTT	CSVARLGDTQYF
TRBV28	TRBJ1-1	NA	NA	TGTGCCAGCAGTTTTCCGGAGGACGGAACAACACGAAACACTGAAGCTTTCTTT	CASSFPEDGTTRNTEAFF